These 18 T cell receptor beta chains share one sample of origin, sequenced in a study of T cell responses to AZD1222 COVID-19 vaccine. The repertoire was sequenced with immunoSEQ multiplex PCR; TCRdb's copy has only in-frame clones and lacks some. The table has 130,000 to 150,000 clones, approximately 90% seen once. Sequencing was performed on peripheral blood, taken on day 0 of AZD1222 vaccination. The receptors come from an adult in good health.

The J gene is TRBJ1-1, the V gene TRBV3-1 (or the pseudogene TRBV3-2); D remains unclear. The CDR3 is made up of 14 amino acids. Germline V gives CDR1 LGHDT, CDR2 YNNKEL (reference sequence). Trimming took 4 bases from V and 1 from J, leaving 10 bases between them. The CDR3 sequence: CASSPRATNTEAFF. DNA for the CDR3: TGTGCCAGCAGCCCCCGGGCGACGAACACTGAAGCTTTCTTT.

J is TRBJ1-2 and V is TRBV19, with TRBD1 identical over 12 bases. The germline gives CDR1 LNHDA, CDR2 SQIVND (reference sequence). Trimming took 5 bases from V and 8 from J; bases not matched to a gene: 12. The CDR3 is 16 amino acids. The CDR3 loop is CASSPAGTGGDGGYTF. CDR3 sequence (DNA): TGTGCCAGTAGTCCCGCCGGGACAGGGGGCGATGGGGGCTACACCTTC.

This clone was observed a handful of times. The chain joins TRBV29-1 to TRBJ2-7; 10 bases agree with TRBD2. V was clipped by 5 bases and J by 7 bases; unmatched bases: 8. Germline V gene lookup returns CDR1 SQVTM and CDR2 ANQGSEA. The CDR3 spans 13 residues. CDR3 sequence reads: CSVNRVSGGEQYF. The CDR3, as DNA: TGCAGCGTTAACAGGGTTAGCGGGGGGGAGCAGTACTTC.

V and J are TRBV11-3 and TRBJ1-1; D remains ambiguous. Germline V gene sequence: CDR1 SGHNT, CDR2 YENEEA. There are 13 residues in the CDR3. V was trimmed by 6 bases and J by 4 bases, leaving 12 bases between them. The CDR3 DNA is TGTGCCAGCAGTTTGATAGGGTCCACTGAAGCTTTCTTT. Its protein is CASSLIGSTEAFF.

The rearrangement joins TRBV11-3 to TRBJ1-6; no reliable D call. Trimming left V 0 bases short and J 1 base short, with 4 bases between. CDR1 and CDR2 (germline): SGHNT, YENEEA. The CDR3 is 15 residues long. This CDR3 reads CASSLERSYNSPLHF. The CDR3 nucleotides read TGTGCCAGCAGCTTAGAGAGGTCCTATAATTCACCCCTCCACTTT.

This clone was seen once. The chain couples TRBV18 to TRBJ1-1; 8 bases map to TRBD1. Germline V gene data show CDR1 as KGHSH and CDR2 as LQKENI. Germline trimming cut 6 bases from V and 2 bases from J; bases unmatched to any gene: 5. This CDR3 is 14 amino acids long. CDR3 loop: CASSLGQGNTEAFF. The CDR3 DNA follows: TGTGCCAGCTCCCTCGGACAGGGCAACACTGAAGCTTTCTTT.

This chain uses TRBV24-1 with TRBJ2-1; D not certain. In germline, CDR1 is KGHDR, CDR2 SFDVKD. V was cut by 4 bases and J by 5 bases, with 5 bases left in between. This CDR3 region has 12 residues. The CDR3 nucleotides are TGTGCCACCAGTGAATCAAACAATGAGCAGTTCTTC. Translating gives CATSESNNEQFF.

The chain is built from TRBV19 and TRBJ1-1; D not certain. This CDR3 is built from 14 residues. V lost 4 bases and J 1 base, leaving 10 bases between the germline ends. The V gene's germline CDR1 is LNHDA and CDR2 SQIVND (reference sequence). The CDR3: CASSRTSANTEAFF. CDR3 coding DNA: TGTGCCAGTAGTAGGACCTCAGCGAACACTGAAGCTTTCTTT.

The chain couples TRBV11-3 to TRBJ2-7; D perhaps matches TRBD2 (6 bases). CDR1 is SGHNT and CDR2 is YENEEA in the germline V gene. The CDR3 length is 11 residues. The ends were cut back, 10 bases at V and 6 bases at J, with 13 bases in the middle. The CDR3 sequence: CAIRRGSEQYF. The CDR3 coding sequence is TGTGCCATCCGGCGGGGATCCGAGCAGTACTTC. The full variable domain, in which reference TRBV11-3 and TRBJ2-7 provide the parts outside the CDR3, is EAGVVQSPRYKIIEKKQPVAFWCNPISGHNTLYWYLQNLGQGPELLIRYENEEAVDDSQLPKDRFSAERLKGVDSTLKIQPAELGDSAVYLCAIRRGSEQYFGPGTRLTVT.

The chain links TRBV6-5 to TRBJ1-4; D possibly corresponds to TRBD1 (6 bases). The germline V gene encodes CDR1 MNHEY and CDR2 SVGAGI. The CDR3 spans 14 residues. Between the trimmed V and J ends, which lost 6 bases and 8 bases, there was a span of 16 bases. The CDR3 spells CASRRAGDVEKLFF. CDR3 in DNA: TGTGCCAGCAGGAGGGCAGGGGACGTGGAAAAACTGTTTTTT.

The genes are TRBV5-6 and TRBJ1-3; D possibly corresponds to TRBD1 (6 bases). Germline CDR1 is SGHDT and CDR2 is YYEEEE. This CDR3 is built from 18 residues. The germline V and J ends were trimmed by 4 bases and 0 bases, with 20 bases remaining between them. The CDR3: CASSTPGGARISGNTIYF. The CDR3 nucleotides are TGTGCCAGCAGCACCCCCGGGGGGGCCCGGATCTCTGGAAACACCATATATTTT.

Here the CDR3 DNA reads TGTGCCAGCAGCTTAGGGGACAGACCCAATCAGCCCCAGCATTTT. This translates into CASSLGDRPNQPQHF. The chain recombines TRBV11-2 with TRBJ1-5; 7 positions match TRBD1. The CDR3 extends over 15 amino acids. Germline V gives CDR1 SGHAT, CDR2 FQNNGV. The V gene end was trimmed by 1 base and the J gene end by 3 bases; junction bases not matched to a gene: 3.

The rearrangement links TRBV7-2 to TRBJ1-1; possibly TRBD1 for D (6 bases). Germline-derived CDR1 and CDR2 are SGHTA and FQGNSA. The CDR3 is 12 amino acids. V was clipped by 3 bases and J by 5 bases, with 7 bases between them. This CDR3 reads CASSFQGTEAFF. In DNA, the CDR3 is TGTGCCAGCAGCTTCCAGGGGACTGAAGCTTTCTTT.

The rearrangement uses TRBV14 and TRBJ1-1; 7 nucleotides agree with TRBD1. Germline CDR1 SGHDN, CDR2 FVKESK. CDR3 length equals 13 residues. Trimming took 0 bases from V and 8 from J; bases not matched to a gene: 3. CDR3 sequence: CASSQEDRAEAFF. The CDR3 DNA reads TGTGCCAGCAGCCAAGAAGACAGGGCCGAAGCTTTCTTT.

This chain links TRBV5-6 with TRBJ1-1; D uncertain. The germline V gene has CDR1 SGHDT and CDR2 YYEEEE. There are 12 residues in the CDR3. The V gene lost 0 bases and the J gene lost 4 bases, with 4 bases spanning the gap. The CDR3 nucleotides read TGTGCCAGCAGCTTGGAGGTCACTGAAGCTTTCTTT. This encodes CASSLEVTEAFF.

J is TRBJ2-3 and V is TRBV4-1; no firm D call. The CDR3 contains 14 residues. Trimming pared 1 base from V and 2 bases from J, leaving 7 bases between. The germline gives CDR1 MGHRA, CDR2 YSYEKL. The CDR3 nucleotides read TGCGCCAGCAGCCAAGTCCTGGTCACAGATACGCAGTATTTT. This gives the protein CASSQVLVTDTQYF.

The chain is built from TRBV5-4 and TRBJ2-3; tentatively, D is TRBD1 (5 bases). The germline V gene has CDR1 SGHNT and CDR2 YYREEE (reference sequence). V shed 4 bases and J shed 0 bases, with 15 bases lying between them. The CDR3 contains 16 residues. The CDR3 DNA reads TGTGCCAGCAGCCACCGACAGAGAGATAGCACAGATACGCAGTATTTT. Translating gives CASSHRQRDSTDTQYF.

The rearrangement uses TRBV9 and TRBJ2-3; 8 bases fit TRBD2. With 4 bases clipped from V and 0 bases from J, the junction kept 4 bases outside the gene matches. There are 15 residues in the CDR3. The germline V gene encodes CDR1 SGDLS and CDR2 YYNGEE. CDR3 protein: CASSLAGGSTDTQYF. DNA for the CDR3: TGTGCCAGCAGCTTGGCGGGAGGAAGCACAGATACGCAGTATTTT.